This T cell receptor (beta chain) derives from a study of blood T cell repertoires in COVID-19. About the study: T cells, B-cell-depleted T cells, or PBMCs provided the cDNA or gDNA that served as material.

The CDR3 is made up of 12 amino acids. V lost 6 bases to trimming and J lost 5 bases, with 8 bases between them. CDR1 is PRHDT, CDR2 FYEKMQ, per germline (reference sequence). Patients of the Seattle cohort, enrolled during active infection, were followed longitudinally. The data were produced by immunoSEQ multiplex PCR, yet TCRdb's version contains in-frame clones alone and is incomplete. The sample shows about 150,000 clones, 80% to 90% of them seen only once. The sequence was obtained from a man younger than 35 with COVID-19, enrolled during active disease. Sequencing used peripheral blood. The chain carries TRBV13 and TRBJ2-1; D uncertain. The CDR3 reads CASSATNNEQFF. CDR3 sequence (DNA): TGTGCCAGCAGTGCAACAAACAATGAGCAGTTCTTC.